The 18 T cell receptor beta chains in this list originate from one sample, sequenced in a study of cytomegalovirus exposure and HLA in healthy donors. PCR used 60 Vbeta primers and 13 Jbeta primers. Method: immunoSEQ multiplex PCR; TCRdb's copy keeps in-frame clones and lacks some. The sample has some 130,000 clones, around 77% seen once. Sequenced sample: PBMCs. The receptors shown here come from a man aged 30 to 45 in good health and CMV-seronegative.

The chain links TRBV5-1 to TRBJ2-2; no firm D call. The CDR3 is 14 amino acids. Between the trimmed V and J ends, which lost 0 bases and 4 bases, there was a span of 7 bases. The germline CDR1 and CDR2 sequences are SGHRS and YFSETQ. CDR3 coding DNA: TGCGCCAGCAGCTTGGCCACATCCACCGGGGAGCTGTTTTTT. Protein product: CASSLATSTGELFF.

The rearrangement joins TRBV18 to TRBJ2-7, with 11 bases aligning to TRBD1. This CDR3 comprises 14 residues. The germline V gene has CDR1 KGHSH and CDR2 LQKENI. V trimming: 0 bases; J trimming: 5 bases; junction bases outside the gene matches: 0. CDR3 sequence: CASSPPGQGDEQYF. The CDR3 DNA reads TGTGCCAGCTCACCACCGGGACAGGGGGACGAGCAGTACTTC.

Points on this clone: Germline is not matched at one junction end, which may reflect a read error. The chain is built from TRBV25-1 and TRBJ2-5, with D tentatively TRBD1 (6 bases). The DNA end is a closer match to TRBJ2-7, so the J assignment may be wrong. Looked up from germline, CDR1 is MGHDK and CDR2 is SYGVNS. There are 16 residues in the CDR3. CDR3 amino acids: CANSESGRGLPYEQYF. Here the CDR3 DNA reads TGTGCCAACAGTGAATCCGGCAGGGGCCTCCCCTACGAGCAGTACTTC.

The chain uses TRBV4-1 and TRBJ2-3; 10 bases agree with TRBD2. CDR3 size: 15 residues. Trimming removed 5 bases from V and 4 bases from J; junction bases left unmatched: 6. CDR1 and CDR2 from the germline V gene are MGHRA and YSYEKL. CDR3 DNA: TGCGCCAGCAGCTTCCAGCGGGAGGGCCCAGATACGCAGTATTTT. It specifies CASSFQREGPDTQYF.

The chain employs TRBV7-9 and TRBJ1-5; possible D gene TRBD1, 5 bases. The CDR3 consists of 14 residues. V was cut by 5 bases and J by 4 bases, with 12 bases left in between. CDR1 and CDR2 (germline): SEHNR, FQNEAQ (reference sequence). The CDR3 DNA reads as TGTGCCAGCAGCAACGCGGGGGTTAATCAGCCCCAGCATTTT. Translating gives CASSNAGVNQPQHF.

Comment on this clone: The sample carries other DNA sequences with the same CDR3. The chain couples TRBV28 to TRBJ1-5, with D possibly matching TRBD1 (6 bases). The CDR3 sequence is 14 residues long. Deletions cut 3 bases from V and 1 base from J, with 7 bases between. Germline values: CDR1 MDHEN, CDR2 SYDVKM. CDR3 in amino acids: CASSFGGSNQPQHF. CDR3 DNA: TGTGCCAGCAGTTTTGGGGGCAGCAATCAGCCCCAGCATTTT.

The rearrangement links TRBV7-3 to TRBJ1-1, with D hard to call. There are 13 residues in the CDR3. In germline, CDR1 is SGHTA, CDR2 FQGTGA. V lost 5 bases and J lost 0, with 7 bases in between. The CDR3 loop is CASSPTVNTEAFF. CDR3 nucleotides: TGTGCCAGCAGCCCGACTGTGAACACTGAAGCTTTCTTT.

The chain recombines TRBV27 with TRBJ2-1; 10 bases are a match to TRBD2. CDR3 length equals 14 residues. The V gene's germline CDR1 is MNHEY and CDR2 SMNVEV (reference sequence). V was clipped by 2 bases and J by 8 bases; unmatched bases: 3. The CDR3 bases are TGTGCCAGCAGTTTAGCTAGCGGGAGCTATGAGCAGTTCTTC. Translating it yields CASSLASGSYEQFF.

This chain connects TRBV5-1 to TRBJ2-2, with a tentative D call TRBD2 (6 bases). The CDR3 is made up of 17 amino acids. Germline loops: CDR1 SGHRS, CDR2 YFSETQ. V was clipped by 0 bases and J by 5 bases, with 17 bases between them. The CDR3 region has the DNA TGCGCCAGCAGCTTGGAGGGTCGGGGGATTGGAACCGGGGAGCTGTTTTTT. This encodes CASSLEGRGIGTGELFF.

The chain has TRBV19 and TRBJ2-5, with 10 bases that match TRBD2. The germline CDR1 and CDR2 sequences are LNHDA and SQIVND (reference sequence). This CDR3 is built from 16 residues. V trimming: 5 bases; J trimming: 0 bases; junction bases outside the gene matches: 6. CDR3 DNA sequence: TGTGCCAGTAGTCTTGGACTAGCGGAATACCAAGAGACCCAGTACTTC. It codes for CASSLGLAEYQETQYF.

The chain's CDR3 is CASRPDTFSYEQYF. CDR3 DNA: TGTGCCAGCAGACCGGACACGTTCTCCTACGAGCAGTACTTC. This rearrangement joins TRBV6-5 to TRBJ2-7; weak D call: TRBD1 (5 bases). The CDR3 is 14 amino acids. V shed 6 bases and J shed 0 bases, with 12 bases lying between them. From germline, CDR1 is MNHEY and CDR2 SVGAGI.

V usage is TRBV27 and J usage is TRBJ2-7; 11 positions match TRBD2. Unmatched junction bases numbered 8, after V lost 3 bases and J lost 1 base. The germline CDR1 and CDR2 sequences are MNHEY and SMNVEV (reference sequence). The CDR3 is 17 amino acids. CDR3 residues: CASSFGASGGSSYEQYF. For the CDR3, the DNA is TGTGCCAGCAGTTTTGGGGCTAGCGGGGGGTCTTCCTACGAGCAGTACTTC.

CDR3 amino acids: CSATPQVTMNTEAFF. The CDR3 DNA reads TGCAGCGCTACCCCCCAGGTTACGATGAACACTGAAGCTTTCTTT. The rearrangement uses TRBV29-1 and TRBJ1-1; D not resolved. The CDR3 is 15 residues long. Germline V gene lookup returns CDR1 SQVTM and CDR2 ANQGSEA. Deletions cut 7 bases from V and 0 bases from J, with 18 bases between.

This chain connects TRBV7-9 to TRBJ2-7; TRBD2 agrees at 7 bases. The V gene end was trimmed by 5 bases and the J gene end by 0 bases; junction bases not matched to a gene: 7. There are 15 residues in the CDR3. Germline CDR1 is SEHNR and CDR2 is FQNEAQ (reference sequence). The DNA for the CDR3 is TGTGCCAGCAGCCCCGAGGGACTAATCTCCTACGAGCAGTACTTC. Residues: CASSPEGLISYEQYF.

The genes are TRBV9 and TRBJ2-3; D gene uncertain. Trimming shortened V by 0 bases and J by 0 bases, and 11 bases separated the two germline ends. CDR1 SGDLS and CDR2 YYNGEE come from the germline V gene. There are 16 residues in the CDR3. The CDR3 DNA is TGTGCCAGCAGCGTAGGCAGAGGTGCTAGCACAGATACGCAGTATTTT. Translating it yields CASSVGRGASTDTQYF.

The gene calls are TRBV27 and TRBJ2-2, with TRBD2 matching over 15 bases. J gave up 9 bases and V 3 bases, and 14 bases lay outside the gene matches. The CDR3 sequence is 19 residues long. The germline V gene encodes CDR1 MNHEY and CDR2 SMNVEV (reference sequence). CDR3 loop: CASSFTGLAGGPESRELFF. The CDR3 DNA follows: TGTGCCAGCAGTTTCACCGGACTAGCGGGAGGGCCGGAGTCTCGGGAGCTGTTTTTT.

About this clone: An end of the junction does not agree with germline; a read error may underlie this. This sequence joins TRBV7-7 and TRBJ1-1; no definite D call. The germline V gene encodes CDR1 SSHAT and CDR2 FNYEAQ (reference sequence). The CDR3 has 13 residues. Here the CDR3 DNA reads TGTGCTAGCAGCTTACAACAGAACACTGAAGCTTTCTTT. Translated: CASSLQQNTEAFF.

J is TRBJ1-3 and V is TRBV5-1; 8 positions match TRBD1. CDR1 and CDR2 (germline): SGHRS, YFSETQ. V lost 2 bases to trimming and J lost 0 bases; unmatched junction nucleotides: 1. The CDR3 length is 15 residues. The DNA for the CDR3 is TGCGCCAGCAGCTTCGACAGGGGCTCTGGAAACACCATATATTTT. It codes for CASSFDRGSGNTIYF. Full variable domain (remainder filled in from reference TRBV5-1 and TRBJ1-3): KAGVTQTPRYLIKTRGQQVTLSCSPISGHRSVSWYQQTPGQGLQFLFEYFSETQRNKGNFPGRFSGRQFSNSRSEMNVSTLELGDSALYLCASSFDRGSGNTIYFGEGSWLTVV.